This T cell receptor (beta chain) emerged from a study of blood T cell repertoires in COVID-19. Profiled with immunoSEQ multiplex PCR; TCRdb holds only in-frame clones, not every one. The sample has around 50,000 clones; 88% are singletons. The junction had 6 bases not matched to a gene; V was cut back by 5 bases and J by 4 bases. CDR3 size: 13 residues. The germline CDR1 and CDR2 sequences are SQVTM and ANQGSEA. The sample taken for sequencing was peripheral blood. The V call is TRBV29-1, the J call TRBJ1-2, with TRBD1 matching over 8 bases. The clonotype was recovered from a man aged 50-60 years with active COVID-19. The CDR3 DNA follows: TGCAGCGTTACGGACAGGGTAGGCTATGGCTACACCTTC. This encodes CSVTDRVGYGYTF.